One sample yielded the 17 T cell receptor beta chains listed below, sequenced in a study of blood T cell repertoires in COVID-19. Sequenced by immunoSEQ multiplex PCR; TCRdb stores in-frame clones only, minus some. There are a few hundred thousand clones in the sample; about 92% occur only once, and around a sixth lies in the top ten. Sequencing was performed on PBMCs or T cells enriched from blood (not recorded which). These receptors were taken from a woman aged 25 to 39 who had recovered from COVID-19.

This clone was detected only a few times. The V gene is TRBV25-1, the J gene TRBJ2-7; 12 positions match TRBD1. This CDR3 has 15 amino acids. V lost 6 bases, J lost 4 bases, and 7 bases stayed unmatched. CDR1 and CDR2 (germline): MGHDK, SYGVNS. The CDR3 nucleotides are TGTGCCAGCAGGGGGACAGGGGGCCGAATGTACGAGCAGTACTTC. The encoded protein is CASRGTGGRMYEQYF.

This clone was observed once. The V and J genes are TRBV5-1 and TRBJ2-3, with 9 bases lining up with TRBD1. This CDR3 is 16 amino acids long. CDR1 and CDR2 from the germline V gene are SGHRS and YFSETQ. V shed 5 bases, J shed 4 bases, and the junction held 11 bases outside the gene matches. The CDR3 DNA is TGCGCCAGCAGTTCGTCACAGGGGGCACTCTCAGATACGCAGTATTTT. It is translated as CASSSSQGALSDTQYF.

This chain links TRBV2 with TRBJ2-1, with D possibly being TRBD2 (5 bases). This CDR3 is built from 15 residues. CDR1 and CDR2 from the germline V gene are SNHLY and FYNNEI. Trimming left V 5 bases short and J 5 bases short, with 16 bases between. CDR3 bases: TGTGCCAGCAGTCCCGAGGGAGCGGTCCACAATGAGCAGTTCTTC. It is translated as CASSPEGAVHNEQFF.

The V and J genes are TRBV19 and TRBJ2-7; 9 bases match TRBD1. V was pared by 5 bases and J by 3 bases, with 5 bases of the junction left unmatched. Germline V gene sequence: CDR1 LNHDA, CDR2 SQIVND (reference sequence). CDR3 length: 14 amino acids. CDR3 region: CASSWTGVDYEQYF. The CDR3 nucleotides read TGTGCCAGTAGTTGGACAGGGGTGGACTACGAGCAGTACTTC.

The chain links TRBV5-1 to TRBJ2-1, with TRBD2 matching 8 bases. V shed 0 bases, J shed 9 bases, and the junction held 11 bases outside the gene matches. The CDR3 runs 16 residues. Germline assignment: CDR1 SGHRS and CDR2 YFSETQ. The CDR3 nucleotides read TGCGCCAGCAGCTTGGTATTGTCGGGAGGGCCCGTTGAGCAGTTCTTC. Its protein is CASSLVLSGGPVEQFF.

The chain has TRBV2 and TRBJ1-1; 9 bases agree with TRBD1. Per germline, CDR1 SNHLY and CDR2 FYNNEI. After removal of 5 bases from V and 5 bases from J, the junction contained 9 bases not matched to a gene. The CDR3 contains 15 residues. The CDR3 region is CASSYIAGQGTEAFF. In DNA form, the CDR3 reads TGTGCCAGCAGTTATATAGCCGGACAGGGGACTGAAGCTTTCTTT.

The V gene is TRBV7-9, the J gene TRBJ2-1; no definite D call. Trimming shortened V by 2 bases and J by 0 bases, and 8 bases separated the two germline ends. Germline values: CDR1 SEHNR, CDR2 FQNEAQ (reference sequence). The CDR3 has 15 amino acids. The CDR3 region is CASSLKRSSYNEQFF. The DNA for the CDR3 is TGTGCCAGCAGCTTAAAGAGGAGCTCCTACAATGAGCAGTTCTTC.

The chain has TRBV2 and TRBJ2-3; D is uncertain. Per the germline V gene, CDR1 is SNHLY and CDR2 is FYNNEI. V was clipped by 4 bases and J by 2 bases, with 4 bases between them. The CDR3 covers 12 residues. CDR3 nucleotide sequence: TGTGCCAGCAGTGCCTTCACAGATACGCAGTATTTT. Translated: CASSAFTDTQYF.

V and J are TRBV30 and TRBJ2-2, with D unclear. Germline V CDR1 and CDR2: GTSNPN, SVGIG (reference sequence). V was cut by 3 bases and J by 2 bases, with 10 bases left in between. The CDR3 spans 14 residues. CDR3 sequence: CAWRVLINTGELFF. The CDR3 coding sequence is TGTGCCTGGAGGGTACTAATTAACACCGGGGAGCTGTTTTTT.

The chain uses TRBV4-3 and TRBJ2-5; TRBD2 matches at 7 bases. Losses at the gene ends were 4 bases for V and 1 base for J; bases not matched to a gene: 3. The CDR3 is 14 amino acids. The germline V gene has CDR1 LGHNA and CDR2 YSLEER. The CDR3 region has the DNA TGCGCCAGCAGCCCCGGGACTACCCAAGAGACCCAGTACTTC. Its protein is CASSPGTTQETQYF.

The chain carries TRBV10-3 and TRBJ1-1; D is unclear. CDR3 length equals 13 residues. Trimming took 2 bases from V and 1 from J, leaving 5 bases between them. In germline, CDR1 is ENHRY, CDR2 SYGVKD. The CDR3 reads CAISEVGNTEAFF. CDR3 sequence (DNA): TGTGCCATCAGTGAGGTCGGGAACACTGAAGCTTTCTTT.

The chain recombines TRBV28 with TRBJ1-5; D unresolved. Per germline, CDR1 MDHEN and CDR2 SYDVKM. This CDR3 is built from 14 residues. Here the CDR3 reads CATRRVYSNQPQHF. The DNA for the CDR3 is TGTGCAACCAGGAGGGTATATAGCAATCAGCCCCAGCATTTT. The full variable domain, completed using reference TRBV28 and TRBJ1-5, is DVKVTQSSRYLVKRTGEKVFLECVQDMDHENMFWYRQDPGLGLRLIYFSYDVKMKEKGDIPEGYSVSREKKERFSLILESASTNQTSMYLCATRRVYSNQPQHFGDGTRLSIL.

The CDR3 DNA sequence: TGTGCCAGCAGTTTTCTAAGCGGGGGGACCTCCGGTGAGCAGTTCTTC. Its translation: CASSFLSGGTSGEQFF. The chain joins TRBV6-7 to TRBJ2-1; TRBD2 matches 9 bases. TRBV6-7 is an ORF; its function is uncertain. V was clipped by 4 bases and J by 9 bases; unmatched bases: 13. The CDR3 extends over 16 amino acids.

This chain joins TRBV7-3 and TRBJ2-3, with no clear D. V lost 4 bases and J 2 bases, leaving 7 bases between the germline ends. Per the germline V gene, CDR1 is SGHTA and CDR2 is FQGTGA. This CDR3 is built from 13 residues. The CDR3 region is CASSSVSTDTQYF. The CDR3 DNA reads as TGTGCCAGCAGCTCGGTGTCCACAGATACGCAGTATTTT.

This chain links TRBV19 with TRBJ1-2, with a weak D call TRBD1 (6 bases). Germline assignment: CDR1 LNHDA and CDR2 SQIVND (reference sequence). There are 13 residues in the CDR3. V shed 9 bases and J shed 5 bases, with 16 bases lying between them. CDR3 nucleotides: TGTGCCAGCAGGGGCCATGGCTGGTATGGCTACACCTTC. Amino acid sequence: CASRGHGWYGYTF. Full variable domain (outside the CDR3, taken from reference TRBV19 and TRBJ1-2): DGGITQSPKYLFRKEGQNVTLSCEQNLNHDAMYWYRQDPGQGLRLIYYSQIVNDFQKGDIAEGYSVSREKKESFPLTVTSAQKNPTAFYLCASRGHGWYGYTFGSGTRLTVV.

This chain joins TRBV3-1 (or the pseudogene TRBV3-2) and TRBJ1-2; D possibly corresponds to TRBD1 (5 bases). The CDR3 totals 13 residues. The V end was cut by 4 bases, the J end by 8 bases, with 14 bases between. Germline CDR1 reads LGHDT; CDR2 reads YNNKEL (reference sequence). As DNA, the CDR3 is TGTGCCAGCAGCCTAGGGCGGAAGGGGGGCTACACCTTC. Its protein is CASSLGRKGGYTF.

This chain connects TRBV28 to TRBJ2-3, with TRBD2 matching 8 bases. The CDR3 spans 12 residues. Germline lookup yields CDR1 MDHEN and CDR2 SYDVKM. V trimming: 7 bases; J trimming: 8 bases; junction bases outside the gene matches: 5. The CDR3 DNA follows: TGTGCCAGCAACCCAGGACTAGCTACGCAGTATTTT. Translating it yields CASNPGLATQYF.